The 26 T cell receptor beta chains reported below all come from one sample, sequenced in a study of T cell changes during pregnancy in multiple sclerosis. Assay used: immunoSEQ multiplex PCR; TCRdb lists only in-frame clones, some missing. The table includes tens of thousands of clones, 85% to 90% detected once. Source: CD4+ T cells from peripheral blood mononuclear cells, taken in the first trimester of pregnancy. The receptors were sampled from a female donor with multiple sclerosis, enrolled in a pregnancy study.

V and J are TRBV6-5 and TRBJ2-7; 10 bases are a match to TRBD2. V was pared by 5 bases and J by 5 bases, with 3 bases of the junction left unmatched. Germline-derived CDR1 and CDR2 are MNHEY and SVGAGI. This CDR3 comprises 13 residues. CDR3 nucleotides: TGTGCCAGCAGTCAGGGACTAGCGAACGAGCAGTACTTC. Amino acid sequence: CASSQGLANEQYF.

This clone was observed a few times. V gene TRBV30 combines with J gene TRBJ2-7; no reliable D call. This CDR3 is 12 amino acids long. Germline CDR1 is GTSNPN and CDR2 is SVGIG (reference sequence). Deletions cut 8 bases from V and 0 bases from J, with 11 bases between. CDR3 bases: TGTGCCCGGAACGCAGGCTCCTACGAGCAGTACTTC. As protein: CARNAGSYEQYF.

The chain employs TRBV19 and TRBJ1-1; D not certain. There are 15 residues in the CDR3. Germline assignment: CDR1 LNHDA and CDR2 SQIVND (reference sequence). With 8 bases removed from V and 1 base from J, the gap between germline ends came to 17 bases. As DNA, the CDR3 is TGTGCCAGTTTGTTGGGTAGCGGCTGGAACACTGAAGCTTTCTTT. Translated: CASLLGSGWNTEAFF.

The sample holds one count of this clone. The chain recombines TRBV4-1 with TRBJ2-7; D is possibly TRBD1 (5 bases). The CDR3 is made up of 12 amino acids. V lost 4 bases and J 6 bases, leaving 10 bases between the germline ends. CDR1 is MGHRA and CDR2 is YSYEKL in the germline V gene. The CDR3 DNA reads TGCGCCAGCAGCCCATTAGGGGTCGAGCAGTACTTC. This codes for CASSPLGVEQYF.

The chain combines TRBV6-6 with TRBJ2-1, with 10 bases lining up with TRBD2. The CDR3 consists of 15 residues. CDR1 and CDR2 from the germline V gene are MNHNY and SVGAGI (reference sequence). V trimming: 0 bases; J trimming: 9 bases; junction bases outside the gene matches: 5. The CDR3 loop reads CASSYSAGGPGEQFF. In DNA, the CDR3 is TGTGCCAGCAGTTACTCAGCGGGAGGGCCGGGTGAGCAGTTCTTC.

This chain connects TRBV7-2 to TRBJ1-1; 8 bases are a match to TRBD1. The CDR3 runs 16 residues. Germline V gene data show CDR1 as SGHTA and CDR2 as FQGNSA. V gave up 5 bases and J gave up 1 base; unmatched junction bases: 9. CDR3: CASSAQTGGGNTEAFF. CDR3 DNA sequence: TGTGCCAGCAGCGCTCAAACAGGGGGGGGGAACACTGAAGCTTTCTTT.

This chain connects TRBV19 to TRBJ2-7, with D possibly TRBD1 on 5 matching bases. There are 14 residues in the CDR3. Germline CDR1 and CDR2: LNHDA and SQIVND (reference sequence). V gave up 4 bases and J gave up 2 bases, with 12 bases separating them. CDR3 sequence reads: CASSNTGPPYEQYF. The DNA for the CDR3 is TGTGCCAGTAGTAACACAGGCCCCCCCTACGAGCAGTACTTC.

This chain uses TRBV2 with TRBJ1-5, with TRBD1 matching 8 bases. V gave up 6 bases and J gave up 7 bases; unmatched junction bases: 5. Looked up from germline, CDR1 is SNHLY and CDR2 is FYNNEI. This CDR3 is 13 amino acids long. The CDR3 protein is CASSPGQAQPQHF. The CDR3, as DNA: TGTGCCAGCAGCCCGGGACAGGCCCAGCCCCAGCATTTT.

The rearrangement joins TRBV29-1 to TRBJ2-3; perhaps TRBD1 as D (5 bases). CDR3 size: 14 residues. Deletions cut 4 bases from V and 3 bases from J, with 14 bases between. The germline V gene has CDR1 SQVTM and CDR2 ANQGSEA. The DNA for the CDR3 is TGCAGCGTTGCCCAGGGAAGGGAAACAGATACGCAGTATTTT. Protein: CSVAQGRETDTQYF.

V is TRBV29-1 and J is TRBJ2-3; D is uncertain. CDR3 length: 13 residues. In germline, CDR1 is SQVTM, CDR2 ANQGSEA. V was trimmed by 0 bases and J by 0 bases, leaving 4 bases between them. The CDR3 DNA reads as TGCAGCGTTGAAGACGGGAGCACAGATACGCAGTATTTT. As protein: CSVEDGSTDTQYF.

The chain has TRBV19 and TRBJ1-2; 8 bases are shared with TRBD1. V lost 3 bases, J lost 4 bases, and 10 bases stayed unmatched. The CDR3 length is 16 residues. Germline-derived CDR1 and CDR2 are LNHDA and SQIVND (reference sequence). In DNA, the CDR3 is TGTGCCAGTAGTATGGGAGGGACAGGCAACGCCTATGGCTACACCTTC. Its translation is CASSMGGTGNAYGYTF.

The chain employs TRBV5-1 and TRBJ1-4; D is undetermined. The CDR3 loop spans 15 amino acids. V gave up 0 bases and J gave up 6 bases, with 12 bases separating them. Germline assignment: CDR1 SGHRS and CDR2 YFSETQ. CDR3: CASSLVGNWDEKLFF. In DNA, the CDR3 is TGCGCCAGCAGCTTGGTGGGCAATTGGGATGAAAAACTGTTTTTT.

The chain recombines TRBV30 with TRBJ2-3; D ambiguous. V lost 3 bases and J lost 8, with 12 bases in between. CDR1 is GTSNPN, CDR2 SVGIG, per germline (reference sequence). The CDR3 has 12 amino acids. CDR3 amino acids: CAWSPLPSTQYF. Written as DNA, the CDR3 is TGTGCCTGGAGCCCCCTCCCCAGTACGCAGTATTTT.

The chain is built from TRBV5-4 and TRBJ2-6; D possibly corresponds to TRBD1 (6 bases). The CDR3 length is 15 residues. Per germline, CDR1 SGHNT and CDR2 YYREEE (reference sequence). V was clipped by 5 bases and J by 4 bases, with 13 bases between them. The CDR3: CASRADRSGANVLTF. The CDR3 coding sequence is TGTGCCAGCAGAGCCGACAGGAGCGGGGCCAACGTCCTGACTTTC.

The gene calls are TRBV19 and TRBJ1-5, with TRBD1 identical over 10 bases. The V gene end was trimmed by 6 bases and the J gene end by 4 bases; junction bases not matched to a gene: 6. Germline V lookup: CDR1 LNHDA, CDR2 SQIVND (reference sequence). The CDR3 has 15 amino acids. CDR3 bases: TGTGCCAGTAGACCACGGACAGGGGGGAATCAGCCCCAGCATTTT. Translated: CASRPRTGGNQPQHF.

The chain has TRBV6-5 and TRBJ1-4; a possible D gene is TRBD1 (5 bases). V was shortened by 6 bases and J by 7 bases, with 18 bases between the two germline ends. The CDR3 sequence is 15 residues long. CDR1 and CDR2 (germline): MNHEY, SVGAGI. CDR3 residues: CASSRLIRRGEKLFF. CDR3 DNA sequence: TGTGCCAGCAGCCGCCTCATACGAAGGGGTGAAAAACTGTTTTTT.

J is TRBJ2-5 and V is TRBV7-6, with D maybe TRBD1 (5 bases). The V end was cut by 4 bases, the J end by 1 base, with 13 bases between. CDR3 length equals 15 residues. Germline-derived CDR1 and CDR2 are SGHVS and FNYEAQ. The CDR3 reads CASSSRTPPQETQYF. CDR3 DNA: TGTGCCAGCAGCTCCAGGACACCTCCCCAAGAGACCCAGTACTTC.

The genes are TRBV5-4 and TRBJ2-1; 13 bases agree with TRBD2. This CDR3 region has 16 residues. The germline CDR1 and CDR2 sequences are SGHNT and YYREEE (reference sequence). V gave up 4 bases and J gave up 5 bases; unmatched junction bases: 6. CDR3 nucleotide sequence: TGTGCCAGCAGCCAGGGACTAGCGGGATCTCACAATGAGCAGTTCTTC. It translates to CASSQGLAGSHNEQFF.

The chain has TRBV5-1 and TRBJ1-3; perhaps TRBD1 as D (6 bases). This CDR3 has 14 amino acids. Germline V gene data show CDR1 as SGHRS and CDR2 as YFSETQ. V was clipped by 4 bases and J by 2 bases, with 10 bases between them. The CDR3, as DNA: TGCGCCAGCAGCCAACAGGGAGCTGGAAACACCATATATTTT. Translating it yields CASSQQGAGNTIYF.

The chain is built from TRBV12-5 and TRBJ1-1; a possible D gene is TRBD1 (6 bases). This CDR3 has 12 amino acids. Per the germline V gene, CDR1 is LGHNT and CDR2 is FRNRAP. Between the trimmed V and J ends, which lost 6 bases and 10 bases, there was a span of 15 bases. CDR3: CASGQTRGGAFF. CDR3 DNA sequence: TGTGCTAGTGGCCAAACCAGAGGGGGAGCTTTCTTT.

The CDR3 DNA sequence: TGTGCCAGCAGTTCTGCAGGGACAGGCCAAGAGACCCAGTACTTC. Its translation: CASSSAGTGQETQYF. V and J are TRBV28 and TRBJ2-5; TRBD1 agrees at 8 bases. The germline CDR1 and CDR2 sequences are MDHEN and SYDVKM. The CDR3 covers 15 residues. V was clipped by 4 bases and J by 1 base; unmatched bases: 5.

The J gene is TRBJ1-2, the V gene TRBV4-2; D gene uncertain. The CDR3 loop spans 15 amino acids. The germline V gene has CDR1 LGHNA and CDR2 YNFKEQ. Trimming shortened V by 0 bases and J by 0 bases, and 8 bases separated the two germline ends. The CDR3 DNA is TGTGCCAGCAGCCAAGATTCCGGTGCTAACTATGGCTACACCTTC. As protein: CASSQDSGANYGYTF.

This clone was seen just once. V gene TRBV28 combines with J gene TRBJ1-2; D is possibly TRBD1 (6 bases). Germline CDR1 is MDHEN and CDR2 is SYDVKM. This CDR3 has 13 amino acids. Trimming cost V 7 bases and J 7 bases, with 16 bases left between them. The CDR3 DNA reads as TGTGCCAGCATAGGGGGTTCGGTGGGTGGCTACACCTTC. Its translation is CASIGGSVGGYTF.

The rearrangement links TRBV5-1 to TRBJ2-3; 13 bases match TRBD2. This CDR3 comprises 16 residues. Looked up from germline, CDR1 is SGHRS and CDR2 is YFSETQ. V lost 3 bases and J lost 3; bases outside the gene matches: 4. The CDR3 protein is CASSSGLAGVTDTQYF. In DNA form, the CDR3 reads TGCGCCAGCAGCTCCGGACTAGCGGGAGTGACAGATACGCAGTATTTT.

The chain links TRBV2 to TRBJ2-3, with TRBD2 as a possible D gene (6 bases). V dropped 5 bases and J dropped 3 bases, with 15 bases sitting between them. This CDR3 is 15 amino acids long. The germline V gene has CDR1 SNHLY and CDR2 FYNNEI. In nucleotides, the CDR3 is TGTGCCAGCAGTCCGAGCGGGTTCGGGACAGATACGCAGTATTTT. Translated, it gives CASSPSGFGTDTQYF.

The chain uses TRBV6-5 and TRBJ1-1, with D possibly TRBD1 on 6 matching bases. CDR1 is MNHEY, CDR2 SVGAGI, per germline. Trimming removed 3 bases at V and 5 bases at J, with 16 bases between. The CDR3 has 15 amino acids. Here the CDR3 reads CASSYRGARGTEAFF. The CDR3 DNA is TGTGCCAGCAGTTATCGGGGGGCGCGTGGGACTGAAGCTTTCTTT.